This T cell receptor (beta chain) emerged from a study of T cell responses to AZD1222 COVID-19 vaccine. The germline gives CDR1 MNHEY, CDR2 SVGEGT. CDR3 length: 14 amino acids. V lost 5 bases to trimming and J lost 3 bases; unmatched junction nucleotides: 6. Assay used: immunoSEQ multiplex PCR; TCRdb lists only in-frame clones, some missing. The sample has some 150,000 clones, about 91% seen once. A remark on this clone: Its antigen is still unknown.

Broader study findings: Among those given AZD1222, only six or seven were seropositive at baseline. Spike-specific TCR breadth and depth both grew after two AZD1222 doses.

This sequence joins TRBV6-2 or TRBV6-3 and TRBJ2-7; 8 positions match TRBD2. The sample was peripheral blood, taken on day 0 of AZD1222 vaccination. The TCR comes from an adult in good health. The DNA of the CDR3 is TGTGCCAGCAGTCCCTTCGGGGGGGGCTACGAGCAGTACTTC. Its protein is CASSPFGGGYEQYF.